This entry describes one TCR beta chain. The antigen is unknown. Per individual sample, eight separate reactions were used to make cDNA. TCRdb re-called the 5' RACE reads; every CDR3 protein appears as one record, without DNA. The table lists approximately 160,000 distinct CDR3 sequences. Collection of an approximately 2.5 ml blood sample took place per donor. This specimen comes from a study of monozygotic twins with inflammatory bowel disease. Study-wide points: Patient repertoires may have gained variability from differing immunosuppressive treatments.

CDR1 and CDR2 (germline): SGHNT, YYREEE (reference sequence). The CDR3 is made up of 14 amino acids. This chain uses TRBV5-4 with TRBJ2-2; TCRdb indicates TRBD2, and absent DNA this call remains unverified. The sequence derives from a human donor with ulcerative colitis or Crohn's disease, or a healthy co-twin of an affected twin (not recorded which). Sequencing was performed on blood. Here the CDR3 reads CASSLGGGAGELFF.